These 32 T cell receptor beta chains share one sample of origin, sequenced in a study of Ad26.COV2.S vaccination and SARS-CoV-2 variants (dated by TCRdb to about 2021). Read against the paper, the sample's treatment or condition label means: over 15 received Ad26.COV2.S at low or high dose, single or two shots; several received placebo; per-sample allocation not given. For vaccine and placebo recipients, repertoires were sequenced using samples collected on day 63 after the first injection. The library came from the immunoSEQ multiplex PCR assay. As stored in TCRdb, this immuneACCESS dataset retains in-frame rearrangements with V and J assigned. A fraction of the clones does not appear; measured against another copy, unresolved V genes explain less than half of the discrepancy, and the remainder lacks a known reason. For this sample there are 200,000 to 300,000 clones; approximately 90% appear just once. The ten largest clones represent less than 3.5% of the sample.

The source was peripheral blood, collected in a trial of Ad26.COV2.S vaccine versus placebo. These receptors were taken from a person between 18 and 65 years old who received the Ad26.COV2.S COVID-19 vaccine or a placebo.

The V call is TRBV24-1, the J call TRBJ2-1; TRBD2 agrees at 12 bases. The CDR3 extends over 20 amino acids. Germline V gene lookup returns CDR1 KGHDR and CDR2 SFDVKD. Trimming removed 2 bases from V and 2 bases from J; junction bases left unmatched: 12. The CDR3 region is CATSDSRLAGANRPYNEQFF. The CDR3, as DNA: TGTGCCACCAGTGATTCCAGACTAGCGGGAGCGAACCGCCCCTACAATGAGCAGTTCTTC.

The rearrangement joins TRBV6-5 to TRBJ1-3; D not certain. Per germline, CDR1 MNHEY and CDR2 SVGAGI. V shed 7 bases and J shed 0 bases, with 7 bases lying between them. This CDR3 contains 13 residues. For the CDR3, the DNA is TGTGCCAGCACGCGGGGCTCTGGAAACACCATATATTTT. It yields the protein CASTRGSGNTIYF.

Turning to this clone: One end of the junction does not line up with germline, which may come from a read error. This sequence joins TRBV7-7 and TRBJ2-7, with D uncertain. CDR1 and CDR2 from the germline V gene are SSHAT and FNYEAQ (reference sequence). The CDR3 length is 12 residues. CDR3 residues: CASSPPGYEQYF. The CDR3 bases are TGTGCTAGCAGCCCGCCGGGCTACGAGCAGTACTTC.

DNA for the CDR3: TGTGCCAGTACCTCGACAGGGGGCTTGGAGCAGTACGTC. Encoded protein: CASTSTGGLEQYV. The rearrangement links TRBV19 to TRBJ2-7; TRBD1 matches 10 bases. Germline V CDR1 and CDR2: LNHDA, SQIVND (reference sequence). The CDR3 length is 13 residues. The V segment lost 7 bases and the J segment 7 bases; nucleotides outside the gene matches: 7.

V and J are TRBV5-1 and TRBJ2-7, with TRBD1 as a possible D gene (6 bases). CDR1 is SGHRS and CDR2 is YFSETQ in the germline V gene. The V end was cut by 5 bases, the J end by 1 base, with 10 bases between. The CDR3 is made up of 13 amino acids. CDR3 nucleotide sequence: TGCGCCAGCAGTACGACAGGTTCCTACGAGCAGTACTTC. Translating gives CASSTTGSYEQYF.

The chain joins TRBV3-1 (or the pseudogene TRBV3-2) to TRBJ2-7; D perhaps matches TRBD1 (6 bases). This CDR3 has 13 residues. The germline gives CDR1 LGHDT, CDR2 YNNKEL (reference sequence). The V gene lost 4 bases and the J gene lost 5 bases, with 12 bases spanning the gap. CDR3 DNA: TGTGCCAGCAGCCTTTCAGGGGTAAACGAGCAGTACTTC. Its translation: CASSLSGVNEQYF.

The V gene is TRBV28, the J gene TRBJ1-5, with 7 positions matching TRBD1. The CDR3 is made up of 15 amino acids. With 6 bases clipped from V and 5 bases from J, the junction kept 10 bases outside the gene matches. Germline V gene data show CDR1 as MDHEN and CDR2 as SYDVKM. In DNA, the CDR3 is TGTGCCAGCAGCTGGGGGGACAGTTATTATCAGCCCCAGCATTTT. This encodes CASSWGDSYYQPQHF.

This clone was picked up one time. This chain connects TRBV25-1 to TRBJ1-6, with D uncertain. With 7 bases removed from V and 4 bases from J, the gap between germline ends came to 8 bases. Germline V CDR1 and CDR2: MGHDK, SYGVNS. CDR3 length equals 13 residues. DNA for the CDR3: TGTGCCAGCACGGGAGGGTATAATTCACCCCTCCACTTT. Protein: CASTGGYNSPLHF.

The rearrangement uses TRBV10-1 and TRBJ1-4, with D maybe TRBD1 (5 bases). Trimming shortened V by 8 bases and J by 7 bases, and 8 bases separated the two germline ends. Looked up from germline, CDR1 is WNHNN and CDR2 is SYGVQD (reference sequence). The CDR3 extends over 11 amino acids. The CDR3 is CASFQGEKLFF. Here the CDR3 DNA reads TGCGCCAGCTTTCAGGGTGAAAAACTGTTTTTT.

The rearrangement uses TRBV18 and TRBJ1-1; 7 positions agree with TRBD1. J lost 7 bases, V lost 5 bases, and 7 bases had no gene match. The germline gives CDR1 KGHSH, CDR2 LQKENI. The CDR3 sequence is 13 residues long. CDR3 protein: CASSDVQGIEAFF. CDR3 in DNA: TGTGCCAGCTCAGATGTACAGGGGATTGAAGCTTTCTTT. Combining the CDR3 with reference TRBV18 and TRBJ1-1 gives the whole variable domain NAGVMQNPRHLVRRRGQEARLRCSPMKGHSHVYWYRQLPEEGLKFMVYLQKENIIDESGMPKERFSAEFPKEGPSILRIQQVVRGDSAAYFCASSDVQGIEAFFGQGTRLTVV.

This rearrangement joins TRBV7-9 to TRBJ1-6; 9 bases map to TRBD1. The germline CDR1 and CDR2 sequences are SEHNR and FQNEAQ (reference sequence). V trimming: 5 bases; J trimming: 1 base; junction bases outside the gene matches: 6. The CDR3 extends over 17 amino acids. CDR3 sequence reads: CASSPDRGSSYNSPLHF. Here the CDR3 DNA reads TGTGCCAGCAGCCCCGACAGGGGGTCGTCCTATAATTCACCCCTCCACTTT.

The chain has TRBV4-2 and TRBJ1-2, with D hard to call. The V and J ends lost 0 bases and 1 base respectively, with 12 bases between them. Per germline, CDR1 LGHNA and CDR2 YNFKEQ. The CDR3 is 16 residues long. The CDR3 here is CASSQDIRGLNYGYTF. The DNA for the CDR3 is TGTGCCAGCAGCCAAGACATCCGGGGTCTTAACTATGGCTACACCTTC.

The chain recombines TRBV2 with TRBJ1-4; 7 positions agree with TRBD1. This CDR3 has 13 residues. The trim removed 6 bases at V and 2 bases at J, leaving 0 bases unmatched. Germline V gene lookup returns CDR1 SNHLY and CDR2 FYNNEI. The CDR3 region has the DNA TGTGCCAGCAGGGGACAGACTAATGAAAAACTGTTTTTT. Its protein is CASRGQTNEKLFF.

The gene calls are TRBV3-1 (or the pseudogene TRBV3-2) and TRBJ2-7; D possibly corresponds to TRBD2 (10 bases). The germline V gene has CDR1 LGHDT and CDR2 YNNKEL (reference sequence). The CDR3 runs to 18 residues. V shed 7 bases and J shed 5 bases, with 30 bases lying between them. The CDR3 loop reads CASNRGLAGAPRGDEQYV. CDR3 sequence (DNA): TGTGCCAGCAACAGGGGGCTAGCGGGAGCCCCTCGGGGGGACGAGCAGTACGTC.

V is TRBV6-5 and J is TRBJ2-5, with 7 positions matching TRBD1. V shed 8 bases, J shed 2 bases, and the junction held 8 bases outside the gene matches. The CDR3 loop spans 14 amino acids. The germline CDR1 and CDR2 sequences are MNHEY and SVGAGI. In DNA, the CDR3 is TGTGCCAGCTCCTCGGGACAGAGACAAGAGACCCAGTACTTC. Its translation: CASSSGQRQETQYF.

The genes are TRBV7-2 and TRBJ2-7; 7 nucleotides agree with TRBD1. V trimming: 1 base; J trimming: 3 bases; junction bases outside the gene matches: 9. Germline CDR1 reads SGHTA; CDR2 reads FQGNSA. The CDR3 totals 16 residues. The CDR3 DNA is TGTGCCAGCAGCTTAGTAGCGACAGGGAAACTCTACGAGCAGTACTTC. Translating gives CASSLVATGKLYEQYF.

The chain has TRBV3-1 (or the pseudogene TRBV3-2) and TRBJ2-1; 7 positions match TRBD1. The V gene end was trimmed by 3 bases and the J gene end by 4 bases; junction bases not matched to a gene: 15. The germline V gene encodes CDR1 LGHDT and CDR2 YNNKEL (reference sequence). CDR3 length equals 18 residues. The CDR3: CASSQRRAAQGPYNEQFF. The CDR3 coding sequence is TGTGCCAGCAGCCAGCGAAGGGCCGCACAGGGGCCTTACAATGAGCAGTTCTTC.

V and J are TRBV12-3 or TRBV12-4 and TRBJ1-5; maybe TRBD1 (5 bases). Deletions cut 5 bases from V and 5 bases from J, with 10 bases between. The CDR3 is made up of 13 amino acids. DNA for the CDR3: TGTGCCAGCAGTCTAGACAGTTATCAGCCCCAGCATTTT. Translated: CASSLDSYQPQHF.

This clone was detected only once. This chain connects TRBV7-9 to TRBJ2-3, with 10 bases aligning to TRBD2. V shed 5 bases and J 0 bases; nucleotides not matched to a gene: 2. The germline V gene has CDR1 SEHNR and CDR2 FQNEAQ (reference sequence). CDR3 length: 15 residues. This chain's CDR3 is CASSASGGSTDTQYF. CDR3 DNA sequence: TGTGCCAGCAGCGCTAGCGGGGGTAGCACAGATACGCAGTATTTT.

The chain links TRBV19 to TRBJ1-3, with 8 bases fitting TRBD1. CDR1 LNHDA and CDR2 SQIVND come from the germline V gene (reference sequence). The junction had 10 bases not matched to a gene; V was cut back by 6 bases and J by 3 bases. The length of the CDR3 is 16 residues. Here the CDR3 reads CASRPQTGDYGNTIYF. In DNA form, the CDR3 reads TGTGCCAGTAGGCCCCAGACAGGGGACTATGGAAACACCATATATTTT.

This rearrangement joins TRBV10-3 to TRBJ2-5; 12 nucleotides match TRBD2. The junction had 9 bases not matched to a gene; V was cut back by 6 bases and J by 4 bases. The germline CDR1 and CDR2 sequences are ENHRY and SYGVKD. The CDR3 spans 16 residues. CDR3 sequence: CAIRPGLAGKGETQYF. The DNA of the CDR3 is TGTGCCATCAGACCTGGACTAGCGGGAAAAGGAGAGACCCAGTACTTC.

The V gene is TRBV5-6, the J gene TRBJ2-7; 7 bases fit TRBD1. Trimming took 0 bases from V and 3 from J; bases not matched to a gene: 6. CDR3 length: 15 amino acids. Germline V lookup: CDR1 SGHDT, CDR2 YYEEEE. The CDR3 DNA follows: TGTGCCAGCAGCTTGGAGACAGGGAAGATCTACGAGCAGTACGTC. Translation: CASSLETGKIYEQYV.

The rearrangement links TRBV7-3 to TRBJ2-5; no reliable D call. The V and J ends lost 2 bases and 9 bases respectively, with 19 bases between them. The CDR3 length is 15 residues. The germline V gene has CDR1 SGHTA and CDR2 FQGTGA. The CDR3 reads CASSLGPGPLKAQYF. The DNA for the CDR3 is TGTGCCAGCAGCTTAGGCCCCGGCCCTTTAAAGGCCCAGTACTTC.

The genes are TRBV15 and TRBJ2-2, with D perhaps matching TRBD2 (6 bases). From germline, CDR1 is LNHNV and CDR2 YYDKDF (reference sequence). With 3 bases removed from V and 7 bases from J, the gap between germline ends came to 9 bases. The CDR3 is made up of 13 amino acids. As DNA, the CDR3 is TGTGCCACCAGCAGCCCCGGGGGCGGGGAGCTGTTTTTT. Its translation is CATSSPGGGELFF. Using reference TRBV15 and TRBJ2-2 for the parts outside the CDR3, the full variable domain is DAMVIQNPRYQVTQFGKPVTLSCSQTLNHNVMYWYQQKSSQAPKLLFHYYDKDFNNEADTPDNFQSRRPNTSFCFLDIRSPGLGDTAMYLCATSSPGGGELFFGEGSRLTVL.

As regards this clone: This may be a read error, as it is one base from a much larger clone. This same CDR3 is encoded by further DNA sequences in the sample. The chain joins TRBV6-4 to TRBJ2-3, with 11 bases identical to TRBD2. Germline-derived CDR1 and CDR2 are MRHNA and SNTAGT. The V and J ends lost 6 bases and 1 base, in that order; junction bases with no gene match: 3. CDR3 length equals 15 residues. CDR3 nucleotides: TGTGCCAGCAGCCCGACTAGCGGGGGCACAGATACGCAGTATTTT. It codes for CASSPTSGGTDTQYF.

The genes are TRBV4-2 and TRBJ2-1; 10 positions match TRBD2. With 4 bases clipped from V and 2 bases from J, the junction kept 2 bases outside the gene matches. The CDR3 consists of 15 residues. Looked up from germline, CDR1 is LGHNA and CDR2 is YNFKEQ. The CDR3 loop is CASSLAGGPYNEQFF. Here the CDR3 DNA reads TGTGCCAGCAGCCTAGCGGGAGGACCCTACAATGAGCAGTTCTTC.

The sample holds a few counts of this clone. The chain carries TRBV5-1 and TRBJ1-3; D uncertain. This CDR3 spans 14 amino acids. Trimming removed 3 bases from V and 1 base from J, with 8 bases in between. Germline CDR1 SGHRS, CDR2 YFSETQ. Written as DNA, the CDR3 is TGCGCCAGCAGCTGGGCCGGTTCTGGAAACACCATATATTTT. Protein: CASSWAGSGNTIYF.

The genes are TRBV18 and TRBJ2-3; D remains unclear. There are 11 residues in the CDR3. Germline loops: CDR1 KGHSH, CDR2 LQKENI. Trimming cost V 6 bases and J 2 bases, with 3 bases left between them. The CDR3 here is CASSNTDTQYF. CDR3 DNA sequence: TGTGCCAGCTCTAACACAGATACGCAGTATTTT.

This sequence joins TRBV6-2 or TRBV6-3 and TRBJ1-6, with 7 bases fitting TRBD1. Looked up from germline, CDR1 is MNHEY and CDR2 is SVGEGT. The CDR3 spans 15 residues. V shed 5 bases, J shed 5 bases, and the junction held 6 bases outside the gene matches. CDR3 sequence: CASSTRQGDNSPLHF. The CDR3 bases are TGTGCCAGCAGTACCAGACAGGGTGATAATTCACCCCTCCACTTT.

V and J are TRBV6-1 and TRBJ2-3, with D possibly matching TRBD2 (5 bases). V dropped 1 base and J dropped 6 bases, with 11 bases sitting between them. Germline V gene lookup returns CDR1 MNHNS and CDR2 SASEGT. The length of the CDR3 is 14 residues. The CDR3 reads CASSEGPEADTQYF. In DNA form, the CDR3 reads TGTGCCAGCAGTGAAGGCCCGGAGGCCGATACGCAGTATTTT.

The chain employs TRBV27 and TRBJ2-1; 9 nucleotides align to TRBD1. This CDR3 comprises 14 residues. V lost 7 bases to trimming and J lost 7 bases; unmatched junction nucleotides: 8. CDR1 MNHEY and CDR2 SMNVEV come from the germline V gene (reference sequence). DNA for the CDR3: TGTGCCAGCATCAACAGGGGGCGCTGGAATGAGCAGTTCTTC. This translates into CASINRGRWNEQFF.

This rearrangement joins TRBV10-3 to TRBJ1-2; the D gene is possibly TRBD1 (5 bases). The CDR3 is 15 residues long. Trimming pared 10 bases from V and 2 bases from J, leaving 20 bases between. Germline CDR1 is ENHRY and CDR2 is SYGVKD. This CDR3 reads CATSRRGAENYGYTF. The DNA for the CDR3 is TGTGCCACCTCTCGTAGAGGGGCTGAGAACTATGGCTACACCTTC.